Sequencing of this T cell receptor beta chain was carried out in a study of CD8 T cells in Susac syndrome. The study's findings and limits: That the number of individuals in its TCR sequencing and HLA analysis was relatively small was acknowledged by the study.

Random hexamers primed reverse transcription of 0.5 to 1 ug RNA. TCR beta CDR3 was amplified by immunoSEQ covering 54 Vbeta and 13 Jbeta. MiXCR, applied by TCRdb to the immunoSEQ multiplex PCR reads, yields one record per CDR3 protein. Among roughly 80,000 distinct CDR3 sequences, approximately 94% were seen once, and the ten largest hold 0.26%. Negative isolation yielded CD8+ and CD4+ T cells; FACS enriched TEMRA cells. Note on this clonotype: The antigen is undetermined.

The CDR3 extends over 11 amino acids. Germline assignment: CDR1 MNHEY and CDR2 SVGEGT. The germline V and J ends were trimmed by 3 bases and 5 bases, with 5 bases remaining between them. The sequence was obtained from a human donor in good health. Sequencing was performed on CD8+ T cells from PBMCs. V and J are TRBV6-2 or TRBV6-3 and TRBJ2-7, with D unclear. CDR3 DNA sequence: TGTGCCAGCAGTTATTGGGACGAGCAGTACTTC. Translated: CASSYWDEQYF.